These 12 T cell receptor beta chains were sequenced from one sample in a study of cytomegalovirus exposure and HLA in healthy donors. Both 60 Vbeta primers and 13 Jbeta primers went into the PCR. Sequencing was performed with immunoSEQ multiplex PCR; in TCRdb, only in-frame clones are kept and a portion is missing. The table has around 140,000 clones, 75% to 80% seen once. The material sequenced was PBMCs. The receptor source for this set is a woman aged 40-49 years in good health and CMV-seropositive.

This chain connects TRBV28 to TRBJ1-2; D remains ambiguous. Germline V gene data show CDR1 as MDHEN and CDR2 as SYDVKM. V gave up 5 bases and J gave up 3 bases, with 10 bases separating them. The CDR3 is 13 amino acids. The CDR3 sequence is CASSKTTYYGYTF. The CDR3 DNA follows: TGTGCCAGCAGTAAGACAACTTACTATGGCTACACCTTC.

This chain joins TRBV28 and TRBJ2-2; 7 nucleotides match TRBD2. This CDR3 has 15 residues. V shed 8 bases, J shed 1 base, and the junction held 7 bases outside the gene matches. Germline V CDR1 and CDR2: MDHEN, SYDVKM. In DNA, the CDR3 is TGTGCCAGCGTAGGGGACTACGAGAACACCGGGGAGCTGTTTTTT. It translates to CASVGDYENTGELFF.

The rearrangement links TRBV7-8 to TRBJ1-1, with 7 nucleotides matching TRBD1. With V trimmed by 5 bases and J by 1 base, 4 bases remained unmatched. This CDR3 comprises 14 residues. Germline V CDR1 and CDR2: SGHVS, FQNEAQ. The CDR3 coding sequence is TGTGCCAGCAGCCGCCGGGACAGGAACACTGAAGCTTTCTTT. Its translation is CASSRRDRNTEAFF.

This chain links TRBV7-2 with TRBJ1-1, with D possibly being TRBD1 (5 bases). There are 15 residues in the CDR3. Germline V gives CDR1 SGHTA, CDR2 FQGNSA. Deletions cut 0 bases from V and 1 base from J, with 9 bases between. The CDR3 sequence: CASSLAGLSNTEAFF. CDR3 DNA sequence: TGTGCCAGCAGCTTAGCGGGACTGTCGAACACTGAAGCTTTCTTT.

This clone was seen only once. A read error may produce the germline difference seen at one junction end. The rearrangement joins TRBV2 to TRBJ2-2; TRBD2 aligns across 13 bases. Germline V gives CDR1 SNHLY, CDR2 FYNNEI. The CDR3 runs 15 residues. The CDR3 region has the DNA TGTGCCAGCAGCGGGACTAGCGGGAACGCCGGGGAGCTGTTTTTT. The encoded protein is CASSGTSGNAGELFF. Variable domain in full (rest from reference TRBV2 and TRBJ2-2): EPEVTQTPSHQVTQMGQEVILRCVPISNHLYFYWYRQILGQKVEFLVSFYNNEISEKSEIFDDQFSVERPDGSNFTLKIRSTKLEDSAMYFCASSGTSGNAGELFFGEGSRLTVL.

This CDR3 is CASSSRRGEQYF. The CDR3 coding sequence is TGTGCCAGCAGCTCCCGCAGGGGCGAGCAGTACTTC. The chain employs TRBV9 and TRBJ2-7; D possibly corresponds to TRBD1 (6 bases). This CDR3 has 12 amino acids. Trimming removed 4 bases from V and 6 bases from J, with 11 bases in between. Germline values: CDR1 SGDLS, CDR2 YYNGEE.

The chain uses TRBV27 and TRBJ2-7, with 7 nucleotides matching TRBD2. Germline V gives CDR1 MNHEY, CDR2 SMNVEV (reference sequence). The CDR3 covers 15 residues. With 0 bases clipped from V and 5 bases from J, the junction kept 7 bases outside the gene matches. Here the CDR3 reads CASSLSAGAVNEQYF. The CDR3 nucleotides read TGTGCCAGCAGTTTATCGGCGGGAGCGGTCAACGAGCAGTACTTC.

V gene TRBV5-1 combines with J gene TRBJ2-2; D remains ambiguous. The CDR3 runs to 12 residues. With 4 bases removed from V and 8 bases from J, the gap between germline ends came to 9 bases. Germline V gene data show CDR1 as SGHRS and CDR2 as YFSETQ. The DNA for the CDR3 is TGCGCCAGCAGCCCAGGCAGGGGGGAGCTGTTTTTT. It translates to CASSPGRGELFF.

The chain has TRBV6-6 and TRBJ1-1; TRBD1 aligns across 7 bases. Germline-derived CDR1 and CDR2 are MNHNY and SVGAGI (reference sequence). J was trimmed by 1 base and V by 6 bases; bases with no gene match: 5. The CDR3 covers 14 residues. DNA of the CDR3: TGTGCCAGCAGCCCGGGACAGTCGAACACTGAAGCTTTCTTT. It translates to CASSPGQSNTEAFF.

This chain joins TRBV7-9 and TRBJ2-7; 10 bases are shared with TRBD2. The CDR3 length is 15 residues. Trimming removed 6 bases from V and 0 bases from J; junction bases left unmatched: 5. Germline loops: CDR1 SEHNR, CDR2 FQNEAQ (reference sequence). The CDR3: CASSWTSGSSYEQYF. DNA for the CDR3: TGTGCCAGCAGTTGGACTAGCGGAAGCTCCTACGAGCAGTACTTC.

The chain employs TRBV29-1 and TRBJ2-5; D may be TRBD1 (6 bases). There are 13 residues in the CDR3. Germline lookup yields CDR1 SQVTM and CDR2 ANQGSEA. V lost 4 bases, J lost 3 bases, and 12 bases lay in between. The CDR3 DNA sequence: TGCAGCGTTGCCGGGACACCAAAAGAGACCCAGTACTTC. Translating gives CSVAGTPKETQYF.

As concerns this clone: Other DNA sequences of this sample code for an identical CDR3. V gene TRBV6-1 combines with J gene TRBJ2-4, with a possible D match to TRBD2 (6 bases). Trimming shortened V by 2 bases and J by 5 bases, and 13 bases separated the two germline ends. The V gene's germline CDR1 is MNHNS and CDR2 SASEGT. This CDR3 has 15 residues. CDR3 sequence reads: CASSEMGGWQNIQYF. For the CDR3, the DNA is TGTGCCAGCAGTGAAATGGGAGGCTGGCAAAACATTCAGTACTTC.